Following are 2 T cell receptor beta chains from one sample sequenced in a study of T cells in Graves' hyperthyroidism and ophthalmopathy (dated by TCRdb to the late 2010s). The library relied on multiplex PCR. Sequencing used an Illumina HiSeq 2000. TCR beta CDR3 regions were amplified from RNA transcripts. For the first round of RT-PCR on the TCR CDR3, the HTBI primer set was used together with the Qiagen OneStep RT-PCR kit. TCRdb reran the public reads through fastp at Q25 and MiXCR, keeping productive beta chains. One record per CDR3 amino acid sequence lists the most common genes and DNA. In this sample the table shows some 300,000 distinct CDR3 sequences, about 14% of which occur a single time. The ten largest account for 7.8% of the sample. The specimen sequenced was blood. The receptor set was obtained from a woman in her 30s with Graves' hyperthyroidism that later progressed to Graves' ophthalmopathy.

This clonotype was seen many times. This chain links TRBV12-3 or TRBV12-4 with TRBJ1-2; 8 bases align to TRBD1. Trimming at V came to 5 bases and at J to 3 bases, leaving 5 bases not matched to a gene. The CDR3 extends over 14 amino acids. DNA of the CDR3: TGTGCCAGCAGTCTACAGGGGGGAGACTATGGCTACACCTTC. Its translation: CASSLQGGDYGYTF.

This clonotype was seen repeatedly, ten times or more. This chain uses TRBV28 with TRBJ1-2, with D possibly TRBD1 on 5 matching bases. The CDR3 consists of 16 residues. Trimming removed 6 bases from V and 2 bases from J, with 19 bases in between. CDR1 is MDHEN, CDR2 SYDVKM, per germline. CDR3 DNA: TGTGCCAGCAGACCTGCTCGGGACGGCGCGAACTATGGCTACACCTTC. Protein: CASRPARDGANYGYTF.